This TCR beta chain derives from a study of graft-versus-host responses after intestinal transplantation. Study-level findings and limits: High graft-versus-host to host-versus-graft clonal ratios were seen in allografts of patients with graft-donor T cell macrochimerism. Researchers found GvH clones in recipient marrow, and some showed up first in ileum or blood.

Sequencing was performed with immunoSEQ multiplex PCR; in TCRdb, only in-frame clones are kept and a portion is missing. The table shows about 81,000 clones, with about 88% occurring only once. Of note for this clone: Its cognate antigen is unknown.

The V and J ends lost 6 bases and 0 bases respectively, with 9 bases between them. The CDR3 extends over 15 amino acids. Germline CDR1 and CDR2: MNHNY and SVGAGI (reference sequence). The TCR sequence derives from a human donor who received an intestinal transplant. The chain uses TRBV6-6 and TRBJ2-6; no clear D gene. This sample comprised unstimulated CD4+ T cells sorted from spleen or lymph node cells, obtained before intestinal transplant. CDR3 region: CASSFPSSGANVLTF. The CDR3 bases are TGTGCCAGCAGCTTCCCTAGCTCTGGGGCCAACGTCCTGACTTTC.